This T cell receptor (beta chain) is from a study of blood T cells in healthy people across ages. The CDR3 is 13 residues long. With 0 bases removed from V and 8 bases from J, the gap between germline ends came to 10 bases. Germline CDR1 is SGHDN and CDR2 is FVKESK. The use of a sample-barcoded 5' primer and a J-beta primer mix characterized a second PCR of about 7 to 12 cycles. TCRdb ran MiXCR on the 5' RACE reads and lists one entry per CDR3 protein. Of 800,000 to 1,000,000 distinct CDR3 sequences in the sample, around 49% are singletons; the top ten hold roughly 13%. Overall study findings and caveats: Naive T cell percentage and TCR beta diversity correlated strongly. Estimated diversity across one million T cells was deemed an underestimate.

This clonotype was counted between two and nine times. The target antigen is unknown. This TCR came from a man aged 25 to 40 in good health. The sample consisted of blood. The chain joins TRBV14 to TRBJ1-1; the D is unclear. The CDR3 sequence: CASSQDRRGEAFF. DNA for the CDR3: TGTGCCAGCAGCCAAGATAGGCGGGGAGAAGCTTTCTTT. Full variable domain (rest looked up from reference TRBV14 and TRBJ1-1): EAGVTQFPSHSVIEKGQTVTLRCDPISGHDNLYWYRRVMGKEIKFLLHFVKESKQDESGMPNNRFLAERTGGTYSTLKVQPAELEDSGVYFCASSQDRRGEAFFGQGTRLTVV.